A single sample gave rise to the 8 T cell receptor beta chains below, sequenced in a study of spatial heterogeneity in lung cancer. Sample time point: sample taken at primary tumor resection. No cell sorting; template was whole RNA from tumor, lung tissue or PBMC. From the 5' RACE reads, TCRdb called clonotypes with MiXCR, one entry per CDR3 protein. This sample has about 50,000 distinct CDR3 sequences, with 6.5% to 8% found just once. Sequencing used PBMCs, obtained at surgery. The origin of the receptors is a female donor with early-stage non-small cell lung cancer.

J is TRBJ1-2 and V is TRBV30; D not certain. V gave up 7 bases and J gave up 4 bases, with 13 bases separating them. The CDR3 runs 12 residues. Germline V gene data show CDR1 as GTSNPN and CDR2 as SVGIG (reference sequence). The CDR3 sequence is CASTTVGYGYTF. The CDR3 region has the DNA TGTGCCTCAACCACCGTCGGCTATGGCTACACCTTC.

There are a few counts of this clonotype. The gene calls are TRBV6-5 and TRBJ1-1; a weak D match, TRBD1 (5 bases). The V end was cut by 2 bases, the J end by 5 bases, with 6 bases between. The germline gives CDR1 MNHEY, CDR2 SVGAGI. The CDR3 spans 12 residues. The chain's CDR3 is CASSYAGTEAFF. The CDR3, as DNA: TGTGCCAGCAGTTACGCAGGGACTGAAGCTTTCTTT.

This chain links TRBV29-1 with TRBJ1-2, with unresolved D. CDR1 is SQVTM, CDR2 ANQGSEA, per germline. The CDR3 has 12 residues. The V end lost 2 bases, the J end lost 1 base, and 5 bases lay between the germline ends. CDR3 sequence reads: CSVEWVNYGYTF. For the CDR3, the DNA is TGCAGCGTTGAATGGGTTAACTATGGCTACACCTTC.

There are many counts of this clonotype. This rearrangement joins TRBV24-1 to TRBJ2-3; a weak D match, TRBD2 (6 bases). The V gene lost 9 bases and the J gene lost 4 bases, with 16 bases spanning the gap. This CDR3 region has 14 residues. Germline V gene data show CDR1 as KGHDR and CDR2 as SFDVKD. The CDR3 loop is CATSPGGGADTQYF. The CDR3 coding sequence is TGTGCCACCTCACCGGGTGGAGGGGCAGATACGCAGTATTTT.

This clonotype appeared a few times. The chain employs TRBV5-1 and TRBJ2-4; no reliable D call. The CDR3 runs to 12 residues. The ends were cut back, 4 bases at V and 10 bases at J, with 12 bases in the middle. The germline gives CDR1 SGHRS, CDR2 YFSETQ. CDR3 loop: CASSPFGRIQYF. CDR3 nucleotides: TGCGCCAGCAGCCCCTTTGGAAGGATTCAGTACTTC.

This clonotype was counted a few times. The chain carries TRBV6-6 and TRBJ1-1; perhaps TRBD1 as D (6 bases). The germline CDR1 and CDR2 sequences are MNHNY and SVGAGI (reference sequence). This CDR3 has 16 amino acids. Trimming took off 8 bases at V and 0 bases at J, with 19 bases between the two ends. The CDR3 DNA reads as TGTGCCAGCCTCCGATTTCCACAGGGTGTGAACACTGAAGCTTTCTTT. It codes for CASLRFPQGVNTEAFF.

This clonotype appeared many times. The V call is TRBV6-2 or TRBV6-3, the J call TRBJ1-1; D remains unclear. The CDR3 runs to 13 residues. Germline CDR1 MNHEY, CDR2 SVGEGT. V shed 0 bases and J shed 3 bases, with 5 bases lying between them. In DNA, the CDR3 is TGTGCCAGCAGTTACTCACGGGACACTGAAGCTTTCTTT. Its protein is CASSYSRDTEAFF.

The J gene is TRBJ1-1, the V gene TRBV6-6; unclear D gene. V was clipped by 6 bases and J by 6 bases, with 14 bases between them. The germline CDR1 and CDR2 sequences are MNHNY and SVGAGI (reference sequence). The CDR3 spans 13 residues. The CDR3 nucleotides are TGTGCCAGCAGGCCTAGGAACCTCCCTGAAGCTTTCTTT. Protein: CASRPRNLPEAFF.